Listed here are 29 T cell receptor beta chains from one sample, sequenced in a study of CD8+CD57+ T cells in acquired aplastic anemia. CD8+CD57+ cell expansion, shown by flow cytometry, had occurred in the patients selected for sequencing. According to the study, genomic DNA was the template for TCR beta VDJ and CDR3 profiling. Each CDR3 protein gets one entry after TCRdb re-called the reads with MiXCR. The sample lists hundreds of thousands of distinct CDR3 sequences, roughly 34% seen once, with 0.82% in the top ten. The sample taken for sequencing was sorted CD4+, CD8+, or CD8+CD57+ T cells (not recorded which) from PBMCs. The receptors come from a human donor with aplastic anemia.

This clonotype occurred many times. The chain carries TRBV9 and TRBJ1-2; 7 bases are a match to TRBD1. This CDR3 contains 15 residues. Germline values: CDR1 SGDLS, CDR2 YYNGEE. Trimming took 2 bases from V and 1 from J; bases not matched to a gene: 5. This CDR3 is CASSVAGTDNYGYTF. Here the CDR3 DNA reads TGTGCCAGCAGCGTCGCCGGGACAGATAACTATGGCTACACCTTC. Combining the CDR3 with reference TRBV9 and TRBJ1-2 gives the whole variable domain DSGVTQTPKHLITATGQRVTLRCSPRSGDLSVYWYQQSLDQGLQFLIQYYNGEERAKGNILERFSAQQFPDLHSELNLSSLELGDSALYFCASSVAGTDNYGYTFGSGTRLTVV.

This rearrangement joins TRBV12-3 or TRBV12-4 to TRBJ2-1; TRBD2 aligns across 12 bases. The CDR3 sequence is 14 residues long. The V segment lost 2 bases and the J segment 10 bases; nucleotides outside the gene matches: 3. The CDR3 sequence: CASSLLAGGREQFF. The CDR3 DNA reads as TGTGCCAGCAGTTTACTAGCGGGGGGGAGAGAGCAGTTCTTC.

Only a few counts were recorded for this clonotype. The V and J genes are TRBV7-8 and TRBJ2-1; 7 bases map to TRBD2. CDR1 SGHVS and CDR2 FQNEAQ come from the germline V gene. The CDR3 length is 16 residues. With V trimmed by 0 bases and J by 5 bases, 7 bases remained unmatched. CDR3 region: CASSLAEAGVNNEQFF. The CDR3 DNA follows: TGTGCCAGCAGCTTAGCCGAGGCGGGAGTCAACAATGAGCAGTTCTTC.

This clonotype was detected ten times or more. The chain carries TRBV6-1 and TRBJ2-7; D uncertain. CDR1 and CDR2 (germline): MNHNS, SASEGT. V gave up 7 bases and J gave up 2 bases, with 15 bases separating them. The CDR3 consists of 14 residues. CDR3 nucleotide sequence: TGTGCCAGCACAATGGCACACGTTCCCTACGAGCAGTACTTC. Translating it yields CASTMAHVPYEQYF.

The chain links TRBV2 to TRBJ2-3; 13 nucleotides agree with TRBD2. With 5 bases clipped from V and 4 bases from J, the junction kept 6 bases outside the gene matches. Germline V gene sequence: CDR1 SNHLY, CDR2 FYNNEI. This CDR3 comprises 16 residues. The CDR3 sequence is CASSQLAGGRADTQYF. CDR3 in DNA: TGTGCCAGCAGTCAACTAGCGGGGGGGCGCGCAGATACGCAGTATTTT.

This chain connects TRBV29-1 to TRBJ2-7; D is perhaps TRBD2 (5 bases). Germline V gene lookup returns CDR1 SQVTM and CDR2 ANQGSEA. The CDR3 is 12 amino acids. Between the trimmed V and J ends, which lost 5 bases and 3 bases, there was a span of 11 bases. CDR3 region: CSVRGSFYEQYF. Here the CDR3 DNA reads TGCAGCGTTCGGGGAAGTTTCTACGAGCAGTACTTC.

This chain joins TRBV5-1 and TRBJ2-2, with D unclear. Trimming left V 1 base short and J 3 bases short, with 10 bases between. The CDR3 extends over 15 amino acids. Germline V gene lookup returns CDR1 SGHRS and CDR2 YFSETQ. CDR3 coding DNA: TGCGCCAGCAGCTTGAGGGCGGAGTACACCGGGGAGCTGTTTTTT. The encoded protein is CASSLRAEYTGELFF. The complete variable domain, with remaining parts taken from reference TRBV5-1 and TRBJ2-2, reads KAGVTQTPRYLIKTRGQQVTLSCSPISGHRSVSWYQQTPGQGLQFLFEYFSETQRNKGNFPGRFSGRQFSNSRSEMNVSTLELGDSALYLCASSLRAEYTGELFFGEGSRLTVL.

The rearrangement uses TRBV29-1 and TRBJ2-5; 7 positions match TRBD1. There are 13 residues in the CDR3. With V trimmed by 4 bases and J by 4 bases, 6 bases remained unmatched. Germline V gene lookup returns CDR1 SQVTM and CDR2 ANQGSEA. DNA of the CDR3: TGCAGCGTTGGTGGGGCAGGGGGAGAGACCCAGTACTTC. Its protein is CSVGGAGGETQYF.

V usage is TRBV5-1 and J usage is TRBJ2-2; 8 nucleotides match TRBD2. Per the germline V gene, CDR1 is SGHRS and CDR2 is YFSETQ. The trim removed 0 bases at V and 8 bases at J, leaving 6 bases unmatched. The CDR3 sequence is 15 residues long. Here the CDR3 DNA reads TGCGCCAGCAGCTTGGCCGGAGCGGGAGCGGGGGAGCTGTTTTTT. This sequence encodes CASSLAGAGAGELFF.

This clonotype was detected only once. The chain has TRBV19 and TRBJ2-7; no clear D gene. V gave up 3 bases and J gave up 0 bases, with 6 bases separating them. Looked up from germline, CDR1 is LNHDA and CDR2 is SQIVND (reference sequence). This CDR3 is built from 13 residues. CDR3 coding DNA: TGTGCCAGTAGTATGCTGAGCTCCTACGAGCAGTACTTC. Protein sequence: CASSMLSSYEQYF.

This clonotype was counted a few times. The rearrangement joins TRBV25-1 to TRBJ1-2; possibly TRBD1 for D (5 bases). The CDR3 totals 14 residues. Trimming left V 4 bases short and J 7 bases short, with 16 bases between. In germline, CDR1 is MGHDK, CDR2 SYGVNS. DNA of the CDR3: TGTGCCAGCAGTGCTAAAATCCGGGGACTTGGCTACACCTTC. Translating gives CASSAKIRGLGYTF.

This clonotype was observed many times. This chain joins TRBV20-1 and TRBJ1-6; D not resolved. Germline CDR1 DFQATT, CDR2 SNEGSKA (reference sequence). Trimming left V 0 bases short and J 6 bases short, with 6 bases between. This CDR3 region has 13 residues. Written as DNA, the CDR3 is TGCAGTGCTAGAGATACATTTAATTCACCCCTCCACTTT. It yields the protein CSARDTFNSPLHF.

The rearrangement links TRBV25-1 to TRBJ2-7; 7 bases are a match to TRBD1. Per the germline V gene, CDR1 is MGHDK and CDR2 is SYGVNS. Trimming at V came to 7 bases and at J to 3 bases, leaving 6 bases not matched to a gene. The CDR3 covers 13 residues. The CDR3 coding sequence is TGTGCCAGCACGGGACAGCTATTCTACGAGCAGTACTTC. The encoded protein is CASTGQLFYEQYF.

In DNA, the CDR3 is TGTGCCAGCAGCGCCCGACTAGCGGAAGCGTTCTTC. Its protein product is CASSARLAEAFF. V is TRBV14 and J is TRBJ2-1, with 9 bases identical to TRBD2. After removal of 5 bases from V and 15 bases from J, the junction contained 8 bases not matched to a gene. Germline V gene sequence: CDR1 SGHDN, CDR2 FVKESK. The CDR3 extends over 12 amino acids.

This clonotype was counted many times. The chain employs TRBV2 and TRBJ1-6; D is perhaps TRBD1 (6 bases). Per germline, CDR1 SNHLY and CDR2 FYNNEI. This CDR3 is built from 17 residues. Deletions cut 5 bases from V and 6 bases from J, with 20 bases between. The chain's CDR3 is CASSSTPTGFGNSPLHF. The CDR3, as DNA: TGTGCCAGCAGTTCAACCCCAACAGGGTTCGGTAATTCACCCCTCCACTTT. The full variable domain, with the rest looked up from reference TRBV2 and TRBJ1-6, is EPEVTQTPSHQVTQMGQEVILRCVPISNHLYFYWYRQILGQKVEFLVSFYNNEISEKSEIFDDQFSVERPDGSNFTLKIRSTKLEDSAMYFCASSSTPTGFGNSPLHFGNGTRLTVT.

At least ten counts were recorded for this clonotype. The rearrangement joins TRBV20-1 to TRBJ2-7; D remains ambiguous. The V and J ends lost 6 bases and 3 bases respectively, with 18 bases between them. The CDR3 runs 14 residues. Germline CDR1 is DFQATT and CDR2 is SNEGSKA (reference sequence). The CDR3 loop reads CSAQRPASGYEQYF. In nucleotides, the CDR3 is TGCAGTGCCCAGAGGCCAGCGTCTGGCTACGAGCAGTACTTC.

The chain carries TRBV20-1 and TRBJ2-7, with a tentative D call TRBD2 (5 bases). CDR1 is DFQATT and CDR2 is SNEGSKA in the germline V gene (reference sequence). The CDR3 extends over 13 amino acids. V was pared by 1 base and J by 5 bases, with 12 bases between. The CDR3 reads CSARVAGVNEQYV. In DNA, the CDR3 is TGCAGTGCTAGAGTGGCCGGGGTTAACGAGCAGTACGTC.

The sample holds many counts of this clonotype. V usage is TRBV2 and J usage is TRBJ2-7; perhaps TRBD1 as D (6 bases). In germline, CDR1 is SNHLY, CDR2 FYNNEI. This CDR3 region has 12 residues. Trimming pared 5 bases from V and 2 bases from J, leaving 7 bases between. This CDR3 is CASSRTAYEQYF. CDR3 nucleotides: TGTGCCAGCAGTCGGACAGCCTACGAGCAGTACTTC.

The rearrangement joins TRBV14 to TRBJ1-1; perhaps TRBD1 as D (5 bases). Trimming took off 6 bases at V and 7 bases at J, with 18 bases between the two ends. Germline lookup yields CDR1 SGHDN and CDR2 FVKESK. The length of the CDR3 is 14 residues. Here the CDR3 reads CASSERGWNHEAFF. CDR3 nucleotides: TGTGCCAGCAGTGAACGGGGCTGGAATCATGAAGCTTTCTTT.

This clonotype was counted a few times. This chain uses TRBV20-1 with TRBJ1-3; D call uncertain. CDR1 and CDR2 from the germline V gene are DFQATT and SNEGSKA (reference sequence). This CDR3 has 15 amino acids. V lost 3 bases and J lost 0, with 12 bases in between. The CDR3 region has the DNA TGCAGTGCTAGTTCCAGACCCCTCTCTGGAAACACCATATATTTT. Residues: CSASSRPLSGNTIYF.

In the case of this clonotype: One junction end disagrees with the germline gene, perhaps due to a read error. V is TRBV12-3 or TRBV12-4 and J is TRBJ2-7; maybe TRBD1 (6 bases). The CDR3 covers 14 residues. CDR3 DNA: TGTGCCAGCAGAATAGGTGGACAGACCTACGCGCAGTACTTC. Its protein is CASRIGGQTYAQYF.

This sequence joins TRBV7-3 and TRBJ2-7, with TRBD2 as a possible D gene (6 bases). CDR1 and CDR2 (germline): SGHTA, FQGTGA. The V and J ends lost 6 bases and 7 bases respectively, with 13 bases between them. This CDR3 contains 12 residues. CDR3 in DNA: TGTGCCAGCAGGTCGGGGGTCGGTGAGCAGTACTTC. Protein product: CASRSGVGEQYF.

This clonotype was found many times. The J gene is TRBJ2-1, the V gene TRBV15; D gene ambiguous. With 0 bases removed from V and 5 bases from J, the gap between germline ends came to 11 bases. Per the germline V gene, CDR1 is LNHNV and CDR2 is YYDKDF (reference sequence). This CDR3 has 15 amino acids. The CDR3 protein is CATSRDSAVNNEQFF. The CDR3, as DNA: TGTGCCACCAGCAGAGACTCAGCCGTAAACAATGAGCAGTTCTTC.

The chain has TRBV7-2 and TRBJ2-5; D gene ambiguous. V gave up 4 bases and J gave up 5 bases, with 5 bases separating them. This CDR3 spans 11 amino acids. Germline V gene lookup returns CDR1 SGHTA and CDR2 FQGNSA. The CDR3 DNA is TGTGCCAGCAGCTGGTTGGAGACCCAGTACTTC. This translates into CASSWLETQYF.

This clonotype was counted ten times or more. The genes are TRBV2 and TRBJ1-5; the D gene is possibly TRBD1 (5 bases). Between the trimmed V and J ends, which lost 6 bases and 0 bases, there was a span of 12 bases. Germline lookup yields CDR1 SNHLY and CDR2 FYNNEI. This CDR3 contains 15 residues. CDR3 DNA sequence: TGTGCCAGCAGGGCGACAGACCATAGCAATCAGCCCCAGCATTTT. Amino acid sequence: CASRATDHSNQPQHF. Full variable domain (rest looked up from reference TRBV2 and TRBJ1-5): EPEVTQTPSHQVTQMGQEVILRCVPISNHLYFYWYRQILGQKVEFLVSFYNNEISEKSEIFDDQFSVERPDGSNFTLKIRSTKLEDSAMYFCASRATDHSNQPQHFGDGTRLSIL.

This clonotype was detected many times. The chain couples TRBV7-3 to TRBJ1-2; 8 bases agree with TRBD1. The CDR3 consists of 14 residues. CDR1 SGHTA and CDR2 FQGTGA come from the germline V gene. The J segment lost 8 bases and the V segment lost 3 bases, leaving 8 bases of the junction unmatched. The CDR3 region is CASSFDSTGEGYTF. The CDR3 DNA sequence: TGTGCCAGCAGCTTCGACTCGACAGGGGAAGGCTACACCTTC.

This clonotype was observed many times. The chain combines TRBV2 with TRBJ1-1; D call uncertain. Germline loops: CDR1 SNHLY, CDR2 FYNNEI. V was pared by 8 bases and J by 0 bases, with 13 bases between. CDR3 size: 14 residues. The CDR3 loop is CASVARGMNTEAFF. The DNA for the CDR3 is TGTGCCAGCGTAGCAAGAGGGATGAACACTGAAGCTTTCTTT.

A few counts support this clonotype. The chain has TRBV9 and TRBJ2-2, with TRBD2 matching over 13 bases. The CDR3 consists of 16 residues. CDR1 SGDLS and CDR2 YYNGEE come from the germline V gene. Trimming cost V 7 bases and J 0 bases; bases outside gene matches: 3. Here the CDR3 DNA reads TGTGCCAGCTCCGGGACTAGCGGGGCGAACACCGGGGAGCTGTTTTTT. It translates to CASSGTSGANTGELFF.

V gene TRBV7-2 combines with J gene TRBJ2-7; possibly TRBD1 or TRBD2 for D (5 bases each). This CDR3 has 14 residues. Per germline, CDR1 SGHTA and CDR2 FQGNSA. The germline V and J ends were trimmed by 6 bases and 5 bases, with 17 bases remaining between them. CDR3 amino acids: CASSLSQGRHEQYF. CDR3 nucleotide sequence: TGTGCCAGCAGTTTAAGTCAGGGACGACACGAGCAGTACTTC.